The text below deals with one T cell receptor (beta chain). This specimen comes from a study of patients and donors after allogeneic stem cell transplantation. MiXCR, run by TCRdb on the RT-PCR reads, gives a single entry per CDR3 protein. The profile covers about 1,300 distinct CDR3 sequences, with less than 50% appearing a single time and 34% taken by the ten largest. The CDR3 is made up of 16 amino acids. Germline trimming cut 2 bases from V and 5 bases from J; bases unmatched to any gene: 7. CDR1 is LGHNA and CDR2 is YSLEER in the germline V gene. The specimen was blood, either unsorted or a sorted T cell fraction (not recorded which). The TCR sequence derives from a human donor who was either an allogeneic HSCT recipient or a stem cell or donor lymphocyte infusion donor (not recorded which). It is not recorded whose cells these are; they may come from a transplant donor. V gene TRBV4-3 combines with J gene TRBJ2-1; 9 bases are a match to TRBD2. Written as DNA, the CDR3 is TGCGCCAGCAGCCAAAGAGGGGGACTAGCAGACAATGAGCAGTTCTTC. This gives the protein CASSQRGGLADNEQFF.